This T cell receptor beta chain was recovered during a study of breast tumors, draining lymph nodes, adjacent tissues. Study-level findings and limits: Compared with basal-like, luminal-like tumors shared significantly more repertoire with nontumor tissue.

Comments on this clonotype: The antigen is unknown. This clone may be a read error of a much larger clone one base away.

The lymph nodes were axillary draining lymph nodes from breast cancer patients. This CDR3 is 15 amino acids long. TCRdb processed the multiplex PCR reads anew with MiXCR; each CDR3 protein has one entry. The sample lists approximately 300,000 distinct CDR3 sequences, over 25% occurring once. The rearrangement joins TRBV12-3 or TRBV12-4 to TRBJ2-2; 13 positions match TRBD2. This receptor was identified in a female donor with breast cancer. Some clones in this sample may be carry-over from other donors' samples. Sequencing was done on a sample of axillary lymph node tissue. The CDR3 coding sequence is TGTGCCAGCAGTAAGACTAGCGGGGGGTCCGGGGAGCCGTTTTTT. Its protein is CASSKTSGGSGEPFF.